This T cell receptor beta chain was recorded in a study of siplizumab effects on memory and regulatory T cells. Study information: With siplizumab at 0.75 to 1 ug/mL or without drug, mixed lymphocyte reactions were set up in pairs. Whole-study findings and limits: Both greater diversity than memory cells and a major contribution to the alloresponse seemed to characterize naive T cells. With siplizumab, Treg-derived clones averaged roughly 70% of mappable alloreactive CD4+ clones, versus approximately 27% in controls.

This CDR3 comprises 16 residues. CDR1 and CDR2 (germline): MGHRA, YSYEKL. V lost 4 bases to trimming and J lost 0 bases; unmatched junction nucleotides: 6. Coculturing of the mixed lymphocyte reaction cells was performed at 37°C for less than seven days. About this clone itself: The antigen remains unidentified.

In each sample, approximately 100,000 TCR templates were assayed. Produced via immunoSEQ multiplex PCR; TCRdb's table is partial and in-frame only. Of about a thousand clones in the sample, about 78% were seen once. The TCR sequence derives from a human donor in good health; the cells came from an allogeneic mixed lymphocyte reaction. The sample comprised CFSE-low (dividing) CD8+ T cells sorted from an allogeneic mixed lymphocyte reaction. J is TRBJ2-3 and V is TRBV4-1; 8 nucleotides match TRBD2. The DNA of the CDR3 is TGCGCCAGCAGCCTGCTTAGCGGGGAGAGCACAGATACGCAGTATTTT. Translation gives CASSLLSGESTDTQYF.